Below, 23 T cell receptor beta chains from the same sample are listed, as sequenced in a study of PD-L1 blockade in urothelial cancer. As to time point: peripheral blood 6 weeks after treatment start. Generated by immunoSEQ multiplex PCR, the TCRdb table keeps only in-frame clones and is missing some. This table has about 45,000 clones, roughly four fifths appearing once. The specimen was PBMCs, collected around atezolizumab (anti-PD-L1) treatment. The receptors originated from a man aged 60-69 years with urothelial cancer.

V usage is TRBV28 and J usage is TRBJ2-1; D not certain. Germline V gives CDR1 MDHEN, CDR2 SYDVKM. V lost 7 bases and J 6 bases, leaving 16 bases between the germline ends. The CDR3 has 14 amino acids. As DNA, the CDR3 is TGTGCCAGCACCACTGACCCAACGGGCAATGAGCAGTTCTTC. Its translation is CASTTDPTGNEQFF.

This clone occurred a few times. Distinct nucleotide sequences in the sample also encode this CDR3. V usage is TRBV28 and J usage is TRBJ2-3; D ambiguous. The CDR3 has 13 residues. Germline CDR1 and CDR2: MDHEN and SYDVKM. The germline V and J ends were trimmed by 4 bases and 0 bases, with 5 bases remaining between them. CDR3 sequence: CASSSGSTDTQYF. CDR3 nucleotide sequence: TGTGCCAGCAGTTCAGGTAGCACAGATACGCAGTATTTT.

The rearrangement uses TRBV2 and TRBJ1-5; possibly TRBD1 for D (6 bases). This CDR3 is 12 amino acids long. CDR1 is SNHLY, CDR2 FYNNEI, per germline. V lost 6 bases and J lost 4, with 7 bases in between. The CDR3 reads CASRQGNQPQHF. CDR3 in DNA: TGTGCCAGCAGACAGGGTAATCAGCCCCAGCATTTT.

This chain joins TRBV7-2 and TRBJ2-2; 9 nucleotides align to TRBD1. Per germline, CDR1 SGHTA and CDR2 FQGNSA. The trim removed 5 bases at V and 7 bases at J, leaving 2 bases unmatched. This CDR3 comprises 13 residues. CDR3 amino acids: CASSRDRDGELFF. In nucleotides, the CDR3 is TGTGCCAGCAGCAGGGACAGGGACGGGGAGCTGTTTTTT.

The genes are TRBV5-8 and TRBJ2-3; 9 nucleotides match TRBD1. The CDR3 totals 15 residues. V dropped 3 bases and J dropped 3; count of bases not matched to a gene: 5. The germline CDR1 and CDR2 sequences are SGHTS and YDEGEE. CDR3 in DNA: TGTGCCAGCAGCTCGGGACAGGGATCGACAGATACGCAGTATTTT. It specifies CASSSGQGSTDTQYF.

The chain couples TRBV19 to TRBJ1-5; D remains ambiguous. V was shortened by 3 bases and J by 1 base, with 13 bases between the two germline ends. CDR1 LNHDA and CDR2 SQIVND come from the germline V gene (reference sequence). The CDR3 runs 16 residues. CDR3 loop: CASSMSQSASNQPQHF. DNA for the CDR3: TGTGCCAGTAGTATGTCACAGTCTGCCAGCAATCAGCCCCAGCATTTT.

The chain links TRBV7-2 to TRBJ2-2; D gene uncertain. The CDR3 totals 14 residues. V was trimmed by 0 bases and J by 4 bases, leaving 6 bases between them. Germline V gene data show CDR1 as SGHTA and CDR2 as FQGNSA. The CDR3 reads CASSLAQLTGELFF. The DNA of the CDR3 is TGTGCCAGCAGCTTAGCACAGCTCACCGGGGAGCTGTTTTTT.

The chain couples TRBV6-5 to TRBJ2-1, with D possibly matching TRBD2 (6 bases). The CDR3 is made up of 16 amino acids. Trimming shortened V by 0 bases and J by 1 base, and 10 bases separated the two germline ends. Germline CDR1 is MNHEY and CDR2 is SVGAGI. The CDR3 loop reads CASSYSTGGSYNEQFF. CDR3 in DNA: TGTGCCAGCAGTTACTCCACCGGGGGATCCTACAATGAGCAGTTCTTC.

This chain connects TRBV5-1 to TRBJ2-5, with 8 bases fitting TRBD1. The tail of the sequence fits TRBJ2-7 better, so the J call may be wrong. CDR1 SGHRS and CDR2 YFSETQ come from the germline V gene. CDR3 length equals 14 residues. Here the CDR3 reads CASSAGQASYEQYF. The CDR3 DNA sequence: TGCGCCAGCAGCGCGGGACAGGCCTCCTACGAGCAGTACTTC.

The chain combines TRBV4-1 with TRBJ2-1; possibly TRBD2 for D (6 bases). In germline, CDR1 is MGHRA, CDR2 YSYEKL. The germline V and J ends were trimmed by 0 bases and 9 bases, with 18 bases remaining between them. This CDR3 has 16 amino acids. CDR3: CASSQEPSLGGPEQFF. CDR3 nucleotides: TGCGCCAGCAGCCAAGAACCGAGCTTAGGAGGGCCTGAGCAGTTCTTC.

J is TRBJ2-7 and V is TRBV28; TRBD2 matches at 11 bases. This CDR3 comprises 15 residues. V shed 5 bases and J 7 bases; nucleotides not matched to a gene: 10. The germline V gene encodes CDR1 MDHEN and CDR2 SYDVKM. The CDR3 region has the DNA TGTGCCAGCAGTCTTACACTAGCGGGAGCGGGGGAGCAGTACTTC. Translating gives CASSLTLAGAGEQYF.

The rearrangement joins TRBV27 to TRBJ1-1; the match to TRBD1 covers 9 bases. J lost 1 base, V lost 5 bases, and 5 bases had no gene match. From germline, CDR1 is MNHEY and CDR2 SMNVEV (reference sequence). There are 15 residues in the CDR3. CDR3 sequence reads: CASSAGTGPNTEAFF. The CDR3 bases are TGTGCCAGCAGTGCCGGGACAGGGCCGAACACTGAAGCTTTCTTT.

The chain has TRBV5-1 and TRBJ1-6; perhaps TRBD1 as D (5 bases). V was pared by 5 bases and J by 0 bases, with 12 bases between. This CDR3 has 16 amino acids. Germline CDR1 reads SGHRS; CDR2 reads YFSETQ. The CDR3 coding sequence is TGCGCCAGCAGAAGTGACAGCAGCTCCTATAATTCACCCCTCCACTTT. Translation gives CASRSDSSSYNSPLHF.

The chain recombines TRBV2 with TRBJ2-6; D may be TRBD1 (6 bases). CDR3 length equals 18 residues. Trimming pared 6 bases from V and 0 bases from J, leaving 18 bases between. Germline V gives CDR1 SNHLY, CDR2 FYNNEI. CDR3 in amino acids: CASRGGVGHNSGANVLTF. In DNA form, the CDR3 reads TGTGCCAGCAGGGGTGGGGTGGGACATAACTCTGGGGCCAACGTCCTGACTTTC.

This chain joins TRBV11-2 and TRBJ1-2, with a weak D call TRBD1 (5 bases). V dropped 1 base and J dropped 5 bases, with 11 bases sitting between them. Germline CDR1 is SGHAT and CDR2 is FQNNGV. The CDR3 has 14 residues. CDR3 region: CASSLVTGEYGYTF. The CDR3 coding sequence is TGTGCCAGCAGCTTAGTTACAGGAGAGTATGGCTACACCTTC. The whole variable domain, filled in from reference TRBV11-2 and TRBJ1-2, reads EAGVAQSPRYKIIEKRQSVAFWCNPISGHATLYWYQQILGQGPKLLIQFQNNGVVDDSQLPKDRFSAERLKGVDSTLKIQPAKLEDSAVYLCASSLVTGEYGYTFGSGTRLTVV.

This clone was recorded only once. This rearrangement joins TRBV5-1 to TRBJ2-7; D gene unclear. Germline values: CDR1 SGHRS, CDR2 YFSETQ. Trimming pared 1 base from V and 0 bases from J, leaving 11 bases between. The CDR3 spans 15 residues. CDR3: CASSLTRPSSYEQYF. The DNA of the CDR3 is TGCGCCAGCAGCTTGACCCGCCCCAGCTCCTACGAGCAGTACTTC.

For this clone: Sequence at one end of the junction differs from germline and may be a read error. The rearrangement uses TRBV7-8 and TRBJ1-5, with D possibly being TRBD1 (5 bases). Germline V lookup: CDR1 SGHVS, CDR2 FQNEAQ. CDR3 length: 16 residues. CDR3 residues: CASSLERTQGNQPQHF. The CDR3 DNA is TGTGCCAGCAGCTTGGAGAGAACCCAGGGCAACCAGCCCCAGCATTTT.

The chain carries TRBV7-6 and TRBJ2-7, with unresolved D. The CDR3 loop spans 13 amino acids. Trimming took 1 base from V and 3 from J, leaving 7 bases between them. The germline CDR1 and CDR2 sequences are SGHVS and FNYEAQ. The CDR3 DNA sequence: TGTGCCAGCAGCTTAGGGGCTAACTACGAGCAGTACTTC. Translating gives CASSLGANYEQYF. Using reference TRBV7-6 and TRBJ2-7 for the parts outside the CDR3, the full variable domain is GAGVSQSPRYKVTKRGQDVALRCDPISGHVSLYWYRQALGQGPEFLTYFNYEAQQDKSGLPNDRFSAERPEGSISTLTIQRTEQRDSAMYRCASSLGANYEQYFGPGTRLTVT.

The chain carries TRBV19 and TRBJ1-1; D possibly corresponds to TRBD1 (6 bases). CDR3 size: 16 residues. Looked up from germline, CDR1 is LNHDA and CDR2 is SQIVND (reference sequence). V was pared by 3 bases and J by 6 bases, with 20 bases between. The CDR3 sequence: CASSIGGRVYGAEAFF. The CDR3 bases are TGTGCCAGTAGTATTGGGGGCAGGGTTTATGGAGCTGAAGCTTTCTTT.

This clone was counted once. J is TRBJ2-2 and V is TRBV18; 7 positions agree with TRBD1. This CDR3 contains 14 residues. The V gene end was trimmed by 8 bases and the J gene end by 3 bases; junction bases not matched to a gene: 6. The V gene's germline CDR1 is KGHSH and CDR2 LQKENI. The CDR3 sequence: CASRETGYTGELFF. CDR3 sequence (DNA): TGTGCCAGCCGAGAGACAGGGTACACCGGGGAGCTGTTTTTT.

The chain joins TRBV18 to TRBJ2-5; D gene uncertain. V lost 1 base, J lost 5 bases, and 5 bases lay in between. This CDR3 has 12 amino acids. Looked up from germline, CDR1 is KGHSH and CDR2 is LQKENI. The CDR3 is CASSPLGETQYF. In nucleotides, the CDR3 is TGTGCCAGCTCACCACTCGGGGAGACCCAGTACTTC.

This clone has more than one count but fewer than ten. The chain has TRBV6-5 and TRBJ1-2, with D possibly TRBD1 on 6 matching bases. The CDR3 runs 13 residues. Germline-derived CDR1 and CDR2 are MNHEY and SVGAGI. Trimming shortened V by 2 bases and J by 8 bases, and 12 bases separated the two germline ends. CDR3 sequence reads: CASSYAGEGGYTF. CDR3 bases: TGTGCCAGCAGTTACGCAGGGGAAGGCGGCTACACCTTC.

The rearrangement joins TRBV6-1 to TRBJ2-3, with TRBD2 as a possible D gene (6 bases). Trimming cost V 7 bases and J 6 bases, with 14 bases left between them. CDR1 and CDR2 (germline): MNHNS, SASEGT. The CDR3 runs 13 residues. The CDR3 spells CASTLPGADTQYF. The CDR3 DNA reads as TGTGCCAGCACCCTTCCGGGAGCGGATACGCAGTATTTT.